In its sample, the clone carrying this TCR beta chain was seen a few times. Its antigen remains unknown. This record comes from a study of beta chain features in type 1 diabetes. This CDR3 has 15 amino acids. V lost 6 bases and J lost 4; bases outside the gene matches: 11. Germline-derived CDR1 and CDR2 are MNHEY and SMNVEV (reference sequence). The study reverse transcribed the entire isolated RNA, so it sequenced expressed TCRB transcripts. The method was immunoSEQ multiplex PCR; TCRdb's version includes in-frame clones alone and lacks a portion of them. This sample yields roughly 170,000 clones, of which 10% to 15% are seen a single time; around 0.63% belongs to the top ten. Study-wide findings and caveats: It was not settled here whether HLA type affects TCRB rearrangement. Across all four CD4+ subsets, people with type 1 diabetes showed modestly shorter TCRB CDR3s. Researchers reported that naive, central memory and Treg TCRB repertoires appeared more similar in patients than in healthy donors.

Sequencing used central memory CD4+ T cells from blood. The sequence was collected from a woman aged 18-29 years in good health. The gene calls are TRBV27 and TRBJ1-1; 7 bases agree with TRBD1. CDR3 protein: CASRFRQGSATEAFF. CDR3 DNA sequence: TGTGCCAGCAGATTCCGACAGGGCTCGGCCACTGAAGCTTTCTTT.